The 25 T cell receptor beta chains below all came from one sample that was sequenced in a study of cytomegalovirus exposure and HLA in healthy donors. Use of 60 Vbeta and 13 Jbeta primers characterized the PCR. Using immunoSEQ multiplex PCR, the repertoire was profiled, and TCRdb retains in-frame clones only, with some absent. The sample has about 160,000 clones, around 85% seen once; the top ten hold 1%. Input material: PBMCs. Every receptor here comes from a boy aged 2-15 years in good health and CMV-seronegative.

CDR3 sequence (DNA): TGTGCCAGTAGTACCCCTATCGACCCGGCGGGGACCCAGTACTTC. It yields the protein CASSTPIDPAGTQYF. J is TRBJ2-5 and V is TRBV19, with D perhaps TRBD2 (5 bases). Germline V gives CDR1 LNHDA, CDR2 SQIVND (reference sequence). The CDR3 is 15 amino acids. Trimming removed 4 bases from V and 7 bases from J, with 19 bases in between.

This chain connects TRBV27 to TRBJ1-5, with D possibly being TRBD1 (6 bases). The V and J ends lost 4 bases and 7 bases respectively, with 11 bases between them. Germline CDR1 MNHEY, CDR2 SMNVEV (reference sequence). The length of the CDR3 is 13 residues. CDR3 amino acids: CASSSFTGQPQHF. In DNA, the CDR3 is TGTGCCAGCAGTTCATTCACAGGGCAGCCCCAGCATTTT.

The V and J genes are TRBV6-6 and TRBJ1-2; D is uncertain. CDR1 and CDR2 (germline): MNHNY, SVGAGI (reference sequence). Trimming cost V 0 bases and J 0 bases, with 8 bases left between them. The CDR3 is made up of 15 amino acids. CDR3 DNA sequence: TGTGCCAGCAGTTACTCCCGGGTAGCTAACTATGGCTACACCTTC. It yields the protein CASSYSRVANYGYTF.

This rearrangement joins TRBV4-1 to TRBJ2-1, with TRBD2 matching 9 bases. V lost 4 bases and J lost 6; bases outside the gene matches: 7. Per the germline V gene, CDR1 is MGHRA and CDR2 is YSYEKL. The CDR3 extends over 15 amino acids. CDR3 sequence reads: CASSPGTSLPNEQFF. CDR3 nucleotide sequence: TGCGCCAGCAGCCCCGGGACTAGCTTACCCAATGAGCAGTTCTTC.

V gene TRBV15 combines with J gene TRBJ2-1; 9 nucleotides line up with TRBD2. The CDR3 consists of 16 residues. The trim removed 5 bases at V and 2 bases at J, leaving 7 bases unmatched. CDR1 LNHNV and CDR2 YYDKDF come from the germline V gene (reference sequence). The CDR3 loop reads CATSARTSETYNEQFF. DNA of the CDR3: TGTGCCACCAGCGCCCGGACTAGCGAGACCTACAATGAGCAGTTCTTC.

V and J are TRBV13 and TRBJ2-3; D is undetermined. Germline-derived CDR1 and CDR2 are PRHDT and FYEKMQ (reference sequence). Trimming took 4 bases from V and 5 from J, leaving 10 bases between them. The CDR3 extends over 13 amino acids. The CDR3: CASSSFAGDTQYF. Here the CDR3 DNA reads TGTGCCAGCAGCTCCTTCGCCGGAGATACGCAGTATTTT.

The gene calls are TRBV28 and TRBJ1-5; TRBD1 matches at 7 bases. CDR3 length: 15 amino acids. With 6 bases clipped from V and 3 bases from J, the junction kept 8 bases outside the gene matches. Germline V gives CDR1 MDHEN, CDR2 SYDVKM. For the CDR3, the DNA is TGTGCCAGCAGCCCGACAGGGAGGAACAATCAGCCCCAGCATTTT. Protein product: CASSPTGRNNQPQHF.

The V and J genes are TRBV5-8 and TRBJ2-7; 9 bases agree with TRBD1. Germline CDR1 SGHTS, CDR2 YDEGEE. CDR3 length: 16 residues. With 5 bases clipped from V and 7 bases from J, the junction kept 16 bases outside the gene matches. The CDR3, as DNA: TGTGCCAGCAGACCCGGTCGGGACAGGGATTGGGAAGAGCAGTACTTC. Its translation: CASRPGRDRDWEEQYF.

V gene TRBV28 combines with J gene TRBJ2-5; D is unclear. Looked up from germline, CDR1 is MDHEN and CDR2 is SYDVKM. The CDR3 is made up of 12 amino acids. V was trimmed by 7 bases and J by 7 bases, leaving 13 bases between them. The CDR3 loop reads CASTTPTGTQYF. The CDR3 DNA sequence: TGTGCCAGCACCACCCCCACCGGGACCCAGTACTTC.

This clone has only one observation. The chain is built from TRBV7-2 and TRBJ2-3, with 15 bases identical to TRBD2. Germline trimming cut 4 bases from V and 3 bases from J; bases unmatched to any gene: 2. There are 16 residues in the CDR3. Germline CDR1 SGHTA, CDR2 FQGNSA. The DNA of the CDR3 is TGTGCCAGCAGCTGGGGGACTAGCGGGGGGACAGATACGCAGTATTTT. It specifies CASSWGTSGGTDTQYF.

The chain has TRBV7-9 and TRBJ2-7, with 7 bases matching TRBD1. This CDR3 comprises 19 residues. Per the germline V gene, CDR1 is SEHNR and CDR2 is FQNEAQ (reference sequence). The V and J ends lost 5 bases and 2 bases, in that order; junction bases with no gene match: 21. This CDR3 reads CASSPKTPTGPFNPYEQYV. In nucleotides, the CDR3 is TGTGCCAGCAGCCCAAAAACCCCGACAGGGCCCTTTAATCCCTACGAGCAGTACGTC.

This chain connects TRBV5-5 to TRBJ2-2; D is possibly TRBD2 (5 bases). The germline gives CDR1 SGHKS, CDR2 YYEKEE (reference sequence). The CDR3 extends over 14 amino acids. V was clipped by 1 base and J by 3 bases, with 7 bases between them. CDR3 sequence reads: CASSLWTDTGELFF. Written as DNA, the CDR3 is TGTGCCAGCAGCTTGTGGACTGACACCGGGGAGCTGTTTTTT.

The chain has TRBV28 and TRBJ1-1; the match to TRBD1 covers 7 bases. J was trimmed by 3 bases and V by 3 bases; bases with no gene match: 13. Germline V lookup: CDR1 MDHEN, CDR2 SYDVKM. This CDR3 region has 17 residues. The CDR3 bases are TGTGCCAGCAGTTTTTCCCCTCGGCAGGGGGGTTACACTGAAGCTTTCTTT. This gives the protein CASSFSPRQGGYTEAFF.

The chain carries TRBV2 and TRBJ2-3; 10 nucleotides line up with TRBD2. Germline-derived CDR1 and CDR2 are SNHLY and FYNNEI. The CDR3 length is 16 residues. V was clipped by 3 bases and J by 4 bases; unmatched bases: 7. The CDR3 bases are TGTGCCAGCAGTGAGAGGAGCGGGGGGGCCGCAGATACGCAGTATTTT. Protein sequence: CASSERSGGAADTQYF. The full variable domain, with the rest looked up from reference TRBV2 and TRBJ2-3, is EPEVTQTPSHQVTQMGQEVILRCVPISNHLYFYWYRQILGQKVEFLVSFYNNEISEKSEIFDDQFSVERPDGSNFTLKIRSTKLEDSAMYFCASSERSGGAADTQYFGPGTRLTVL.

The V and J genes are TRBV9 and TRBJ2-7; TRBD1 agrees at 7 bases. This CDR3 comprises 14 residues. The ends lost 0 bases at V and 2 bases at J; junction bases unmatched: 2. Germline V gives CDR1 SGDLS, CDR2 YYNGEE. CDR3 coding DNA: TGTGCCAGCAGCGTAGCGGACAGGCCCTACGAGCAGTACTTC. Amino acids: CASSVADRPYEQYF.

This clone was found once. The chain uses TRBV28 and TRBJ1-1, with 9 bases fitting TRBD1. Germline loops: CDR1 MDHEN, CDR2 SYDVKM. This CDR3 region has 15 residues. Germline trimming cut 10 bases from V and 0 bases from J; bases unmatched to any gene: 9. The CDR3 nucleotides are TGTGCCACCTACAGGGGGCGAGGGATGAACACTGAAGCTTTCTTT. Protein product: CATYRGRGMNTEAFF.

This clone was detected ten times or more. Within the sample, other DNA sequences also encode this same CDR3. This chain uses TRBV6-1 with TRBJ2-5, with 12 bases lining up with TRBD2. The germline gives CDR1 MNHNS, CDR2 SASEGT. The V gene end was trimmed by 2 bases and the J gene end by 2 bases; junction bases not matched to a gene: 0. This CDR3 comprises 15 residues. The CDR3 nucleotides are TGTGCCAGCAGTGAACTAGCGGGGGGGCAAGAGACCCAGTACTTC. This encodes CASSELAGGQETQYF.

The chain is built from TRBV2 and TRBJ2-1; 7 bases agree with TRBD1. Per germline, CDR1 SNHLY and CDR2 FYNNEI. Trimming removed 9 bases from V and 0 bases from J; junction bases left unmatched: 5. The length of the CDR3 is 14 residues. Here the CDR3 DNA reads TGTGCCAGTCTACGGGACAGCTCCTACAATGAGCAGTTCTTC. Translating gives CASLRDSSYNEQFF.

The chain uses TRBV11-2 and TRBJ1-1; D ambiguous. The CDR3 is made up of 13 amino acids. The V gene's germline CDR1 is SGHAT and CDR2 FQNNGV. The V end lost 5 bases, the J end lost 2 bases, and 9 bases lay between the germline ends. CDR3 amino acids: CASSPRSNTEAFF. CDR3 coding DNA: TGTGCCAGCAGCCCGCGGAGTAACACTGAAGCTTTCTTT.

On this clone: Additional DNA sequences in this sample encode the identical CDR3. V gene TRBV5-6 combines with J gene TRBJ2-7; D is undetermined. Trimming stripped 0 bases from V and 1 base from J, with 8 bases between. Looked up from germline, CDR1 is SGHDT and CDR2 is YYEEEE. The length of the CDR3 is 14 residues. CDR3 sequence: CASSLDPGSYEQYF. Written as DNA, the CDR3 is TGTGCCAGCAGCTTGGATCCAGGTTCCTACGAGCAGTACTTC.

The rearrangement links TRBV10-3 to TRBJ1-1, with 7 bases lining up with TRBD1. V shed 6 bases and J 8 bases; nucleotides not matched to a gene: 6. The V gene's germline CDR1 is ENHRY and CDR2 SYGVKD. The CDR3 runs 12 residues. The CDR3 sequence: CAIRTGTEEAFF. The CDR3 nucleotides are TGTGCCATCAGGACTGGGACAGAAGAAGCTTTCTTT.

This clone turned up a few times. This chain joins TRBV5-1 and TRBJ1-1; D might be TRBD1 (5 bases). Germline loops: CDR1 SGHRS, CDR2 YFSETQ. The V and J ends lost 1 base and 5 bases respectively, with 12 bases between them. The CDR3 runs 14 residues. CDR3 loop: CASSLRVGVTEAFF. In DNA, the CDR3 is TGCGCCAGCAGCTTGAGGGTAGGGGTAACTGAAGCTTTCTTT.

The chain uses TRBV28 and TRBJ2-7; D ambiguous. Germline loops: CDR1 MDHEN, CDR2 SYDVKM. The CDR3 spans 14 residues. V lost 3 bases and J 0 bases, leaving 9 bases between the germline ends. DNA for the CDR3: TGTGCCAGCAGTTTTGGAGATCTCTCCTACGAGCAGTACTTC. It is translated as CASSFGDLSYEQYF.

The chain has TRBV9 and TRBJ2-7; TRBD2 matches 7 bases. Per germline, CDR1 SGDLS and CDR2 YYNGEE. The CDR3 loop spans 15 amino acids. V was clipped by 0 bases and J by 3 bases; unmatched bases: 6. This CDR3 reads CASSVGAGELYEQYF. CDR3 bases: TGTGCCAGCAGCGTAGGGGCGGGAGAGCTCTACGAGCAGTACTTC. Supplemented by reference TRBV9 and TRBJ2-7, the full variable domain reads DSGVTQTPKHLITATGQRVTLRCSPRSGDLSVYWYQQSLDQGLQFLIQYYNGEERAKGNILERFSAQQFPDLHSELNLSSLELGDSALYFCASSVGAGELYEQYFGPGTRLTVT.

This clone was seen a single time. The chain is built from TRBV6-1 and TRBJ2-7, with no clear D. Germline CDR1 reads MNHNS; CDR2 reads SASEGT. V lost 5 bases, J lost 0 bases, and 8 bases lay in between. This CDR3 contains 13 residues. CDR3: CASSYSDSYEQYF. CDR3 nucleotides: TGTGCCAGCAGTTATTCAGACTCCTACGAGCAGTACTTC.